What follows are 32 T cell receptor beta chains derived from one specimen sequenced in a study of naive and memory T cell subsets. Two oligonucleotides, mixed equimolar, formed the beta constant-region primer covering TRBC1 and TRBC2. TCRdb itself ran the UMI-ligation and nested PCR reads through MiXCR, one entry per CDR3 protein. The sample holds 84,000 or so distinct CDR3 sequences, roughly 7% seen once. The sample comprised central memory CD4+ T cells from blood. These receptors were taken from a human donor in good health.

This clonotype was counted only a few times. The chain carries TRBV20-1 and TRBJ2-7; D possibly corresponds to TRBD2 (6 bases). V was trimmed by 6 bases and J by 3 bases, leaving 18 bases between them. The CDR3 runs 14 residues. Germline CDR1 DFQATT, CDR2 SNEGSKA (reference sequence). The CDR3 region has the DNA TGCAGTGCGGGCGGGACTTCCTGGGACTACGAGCAGTACTTC. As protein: CSAGGTSWDYEQYF.

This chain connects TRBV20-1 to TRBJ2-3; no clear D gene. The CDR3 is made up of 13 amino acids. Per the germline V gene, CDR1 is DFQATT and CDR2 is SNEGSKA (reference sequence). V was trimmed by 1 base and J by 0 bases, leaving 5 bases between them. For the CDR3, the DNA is TGCAGTGCTAGAGCTGCGAGCACAGATACGCAGTATTTT. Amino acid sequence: CSARAASTDTQYF.

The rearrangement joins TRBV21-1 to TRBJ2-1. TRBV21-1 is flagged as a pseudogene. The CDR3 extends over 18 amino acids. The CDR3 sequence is CASSKGGSDSRSYNEQFF. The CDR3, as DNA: TGTGCCAGCAGCAAAGGAGGCAGCGACTCTCGCTCCTACAATGAGCAGTTCTTC.

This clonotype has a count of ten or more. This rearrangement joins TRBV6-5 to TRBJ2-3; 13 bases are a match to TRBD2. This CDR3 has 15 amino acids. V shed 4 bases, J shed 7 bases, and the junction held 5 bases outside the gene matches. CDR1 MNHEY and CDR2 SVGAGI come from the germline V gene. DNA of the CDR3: TGTGCCAGCAGTTCGGGACTAGCGGGACGAAATACGCAGTATTTT. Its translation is CASSSGLAGRNTQYF.

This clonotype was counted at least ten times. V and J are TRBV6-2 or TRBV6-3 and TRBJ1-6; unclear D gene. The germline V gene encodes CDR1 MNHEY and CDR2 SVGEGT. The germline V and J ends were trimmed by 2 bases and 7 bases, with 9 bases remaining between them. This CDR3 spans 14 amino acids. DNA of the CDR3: TGTGCCAGCAGTTACCGTCAGCTCAATTCACCCCTCCACTTT. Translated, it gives CASSYRQLNSPLHF.

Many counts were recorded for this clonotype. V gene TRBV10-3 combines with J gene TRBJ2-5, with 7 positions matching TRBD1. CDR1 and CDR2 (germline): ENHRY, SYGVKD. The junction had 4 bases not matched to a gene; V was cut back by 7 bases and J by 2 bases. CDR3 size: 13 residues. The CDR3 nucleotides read TGTGCCATCAAGGAGACAGGGCAAGAGACCCAGTACTTC. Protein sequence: CAIKETGQETQYF.

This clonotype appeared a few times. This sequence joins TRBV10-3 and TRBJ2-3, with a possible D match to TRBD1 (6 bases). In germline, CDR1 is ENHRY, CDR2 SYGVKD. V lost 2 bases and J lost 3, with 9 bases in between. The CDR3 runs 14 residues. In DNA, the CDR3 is TGTGCCATCAGTGAGCCCGGACAGACAGATACGCAGTATTTT. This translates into CAISEPGQTDTQYF.

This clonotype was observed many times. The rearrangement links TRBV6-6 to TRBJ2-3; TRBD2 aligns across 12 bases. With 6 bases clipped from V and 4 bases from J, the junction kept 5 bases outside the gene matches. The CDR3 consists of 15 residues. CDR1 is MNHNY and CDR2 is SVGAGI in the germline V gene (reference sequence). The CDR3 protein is CASSSSGRASDTQYF. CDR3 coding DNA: TGTGCCAGCAGCTCTAGCGGGAGGGCCTCAGATACGCAGTATTTT.

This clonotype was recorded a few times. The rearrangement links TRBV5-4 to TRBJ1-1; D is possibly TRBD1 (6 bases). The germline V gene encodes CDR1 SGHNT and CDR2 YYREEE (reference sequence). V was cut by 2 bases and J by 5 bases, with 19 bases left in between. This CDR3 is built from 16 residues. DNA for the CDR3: TGTGCCAGCAGCTTTTACGGAGGGGGTCGGGGGACTGAAGCTTTCTTT. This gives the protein CASSFYGGGRGTEAFF.

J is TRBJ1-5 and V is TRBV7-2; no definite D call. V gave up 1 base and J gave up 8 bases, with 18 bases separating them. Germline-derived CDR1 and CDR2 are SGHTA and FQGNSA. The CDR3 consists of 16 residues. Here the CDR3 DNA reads TGTGCCAGCAGCTTAGGCGGGGTGGGGAGGGATAAGCCCCAGCATTTT. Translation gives CASSLGGVGRDKPQHF.

Written as DNA, the CDR3 is TGTGCCAGCAGTATGACGACGGTCTCTGGAAACACCATATATTTT. This codes for CASSMTTVSGNTIYF. The chain links TRBV6-5 to TRBJ1-3, with unresolved D. Germline V gene data show CDR1 as MNHEY and CDR2 as SVGAGI. The CDR3 has 15 amino acids. V lost 5 bases, J lost 0 bases, and 11 bases lay in between.

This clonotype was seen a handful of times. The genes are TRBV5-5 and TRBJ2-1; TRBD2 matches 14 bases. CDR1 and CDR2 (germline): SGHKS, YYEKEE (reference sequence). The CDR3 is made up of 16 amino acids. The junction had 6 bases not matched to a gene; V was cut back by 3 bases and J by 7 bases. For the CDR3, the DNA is TGTGCCAGCAGCTACGGACTAGCGGGAGGAGGAAATGAGCAGTTCTTC. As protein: CASSYGLAGGGNEQFF.

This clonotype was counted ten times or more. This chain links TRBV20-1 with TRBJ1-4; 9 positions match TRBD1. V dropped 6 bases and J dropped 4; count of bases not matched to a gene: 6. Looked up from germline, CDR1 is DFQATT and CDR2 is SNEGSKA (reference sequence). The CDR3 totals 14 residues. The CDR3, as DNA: TGCAGTGCAAGGACAGGGGCGGGTAATGAAAAACTGTTTTTT. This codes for CSARTGAGNEKLFF.

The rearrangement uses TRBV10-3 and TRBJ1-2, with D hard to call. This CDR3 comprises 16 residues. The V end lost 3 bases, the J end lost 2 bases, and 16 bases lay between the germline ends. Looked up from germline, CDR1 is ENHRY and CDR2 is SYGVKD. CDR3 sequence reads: CAISEPARTSNYGYTF. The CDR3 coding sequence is TGTGCCATCAGTGAACCGGCACGGACCTCGAACTATGGCTACACCTTC.

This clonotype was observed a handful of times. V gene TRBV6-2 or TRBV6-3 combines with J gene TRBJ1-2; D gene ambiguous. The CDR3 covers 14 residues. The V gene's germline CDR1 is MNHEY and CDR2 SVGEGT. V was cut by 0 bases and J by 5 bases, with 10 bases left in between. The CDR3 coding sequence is TGTGCCAGCAGTTACTCGGGAGGACCATATGGCTACACCTTC. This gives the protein CASSYSGGPYGYTF.

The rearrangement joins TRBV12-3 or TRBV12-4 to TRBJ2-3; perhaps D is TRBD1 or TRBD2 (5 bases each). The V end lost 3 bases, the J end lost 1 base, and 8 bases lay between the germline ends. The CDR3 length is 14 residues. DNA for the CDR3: TGTGCCAGCAGTTTCCAGGGAGGCACAGATACGCAGTATTTT. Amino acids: CASSFQGGTDTQYF.

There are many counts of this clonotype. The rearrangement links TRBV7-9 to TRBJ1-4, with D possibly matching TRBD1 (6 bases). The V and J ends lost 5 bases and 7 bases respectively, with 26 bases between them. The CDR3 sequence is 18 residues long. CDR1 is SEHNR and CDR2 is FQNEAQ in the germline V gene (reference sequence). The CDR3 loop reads CASSRFKATGTSGEKLFF. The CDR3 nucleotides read TGTGCCAGCAGCCGATTTAAAGCAACAGGGACGAGCGGTGAAAAACTGTTTTTT.

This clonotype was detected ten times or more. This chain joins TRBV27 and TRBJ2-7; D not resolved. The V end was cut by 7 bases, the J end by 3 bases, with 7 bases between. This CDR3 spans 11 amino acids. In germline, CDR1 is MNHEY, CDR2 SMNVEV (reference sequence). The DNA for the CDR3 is TGTGCCAGCACCGATTACTACGAGCAGTACTTC. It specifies CASTDYYEQYF.

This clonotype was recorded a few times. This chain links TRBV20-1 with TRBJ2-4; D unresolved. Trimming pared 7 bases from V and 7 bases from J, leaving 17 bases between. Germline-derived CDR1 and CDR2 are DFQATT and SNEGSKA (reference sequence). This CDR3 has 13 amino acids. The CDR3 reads CSVPTGAANIQYF. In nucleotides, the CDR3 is TGCAGTGTTCCAACCGGTGCCGCGAACATTCAGTACTTC.

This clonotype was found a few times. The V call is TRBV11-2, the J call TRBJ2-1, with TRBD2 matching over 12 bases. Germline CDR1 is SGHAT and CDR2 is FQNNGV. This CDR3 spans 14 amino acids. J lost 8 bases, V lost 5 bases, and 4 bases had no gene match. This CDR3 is CASSLAGGVDEQFF. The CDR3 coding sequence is TGTGCCAGCAGCCTAGCGGGGGGGGTTGATGAGCAGTTCTTC.

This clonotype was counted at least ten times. The CDR3 DNA is TGTGCCAGCAGCTTAGGGATAGGGAATGGCGAGACCCAGTACTTC. The encoded protein is CASSLGIGNGETQYF. The chain joins TRBV7-9 to TRBJ2-5; D is unclear. V gave up 1 base and J gave up 5 bases, with 14 bases separating them. This CDR3 is built from 15 residues. In germline, CDR1 is SEHNR, CDR2 FQNEAQ (reference sequence).

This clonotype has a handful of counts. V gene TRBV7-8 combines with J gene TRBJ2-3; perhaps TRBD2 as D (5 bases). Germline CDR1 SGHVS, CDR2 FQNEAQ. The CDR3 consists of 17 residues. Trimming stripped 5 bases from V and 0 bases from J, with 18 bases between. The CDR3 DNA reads TGTGCCAGCAGCCGCTTAGGACGAGGGCAGAGCACAGATACGCAGTATTTT. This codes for CASSRLGRGQSTDTQYF.

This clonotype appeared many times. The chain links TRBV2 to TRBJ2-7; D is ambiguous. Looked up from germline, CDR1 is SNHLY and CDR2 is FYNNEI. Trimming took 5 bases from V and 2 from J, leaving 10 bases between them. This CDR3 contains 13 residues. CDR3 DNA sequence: TGTGCCAGCAGTTCCACTCTAACCTACGAGCAGTACTTC. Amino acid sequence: CASSSTLTYEQYF.

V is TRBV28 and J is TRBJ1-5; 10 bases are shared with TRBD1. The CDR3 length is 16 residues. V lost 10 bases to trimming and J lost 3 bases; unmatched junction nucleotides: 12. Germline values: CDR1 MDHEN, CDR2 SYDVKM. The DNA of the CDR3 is TGTGCCACGAGGACAGGGGGACGGGGTAACAATCAGCCCCAGCATTTT. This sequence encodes CATRTGGRGNNQPQHF. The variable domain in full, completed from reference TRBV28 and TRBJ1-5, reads DVKVTQSSRYLVKRTGEKVFLECVQDMDHENMFWYRQDPGLGLRLIYFSYDVKMKEKGDIPEGYSVSREKKERFSLILESASTNQTSMYLCATRTGGRGNNQPQHFGDGTRLSIL.

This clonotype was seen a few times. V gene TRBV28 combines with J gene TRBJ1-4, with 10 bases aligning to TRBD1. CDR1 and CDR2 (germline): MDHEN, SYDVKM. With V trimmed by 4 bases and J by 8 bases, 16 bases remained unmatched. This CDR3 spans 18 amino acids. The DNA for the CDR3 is TGTGCCAGCAGTTCCGGACAGGGGGTTTCGCCTTTTGGAGAAAAACTGTTTTTT. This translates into CASSSGQGVSPFGEKLFF.

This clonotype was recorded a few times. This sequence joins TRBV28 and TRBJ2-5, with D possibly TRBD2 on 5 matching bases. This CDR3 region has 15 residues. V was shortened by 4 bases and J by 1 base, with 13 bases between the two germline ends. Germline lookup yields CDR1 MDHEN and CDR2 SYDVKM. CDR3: CASSSQSGGQETQYF. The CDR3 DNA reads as TGTGCCAGCAGTTCCCAGAGCGGTGGCCAAGAGACCCAGTACTTC.

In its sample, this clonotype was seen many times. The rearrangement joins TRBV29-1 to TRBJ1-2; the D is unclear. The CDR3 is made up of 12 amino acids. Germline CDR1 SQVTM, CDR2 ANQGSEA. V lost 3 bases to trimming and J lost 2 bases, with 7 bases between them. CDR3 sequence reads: CSVDSGNYGYTF. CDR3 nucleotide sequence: TGCAGCGTTGACAGCGGCAACTATGGCTACACCTTC.

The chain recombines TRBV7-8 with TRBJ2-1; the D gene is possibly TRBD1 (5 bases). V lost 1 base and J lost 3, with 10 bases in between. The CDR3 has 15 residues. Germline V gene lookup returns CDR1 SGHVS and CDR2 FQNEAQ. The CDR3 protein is CASSLGQGLYNEQFF. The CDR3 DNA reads TGTGCCAGCAGCTTAGGGCAGGGCCTCTACAATGAGCAGTTCTTC.

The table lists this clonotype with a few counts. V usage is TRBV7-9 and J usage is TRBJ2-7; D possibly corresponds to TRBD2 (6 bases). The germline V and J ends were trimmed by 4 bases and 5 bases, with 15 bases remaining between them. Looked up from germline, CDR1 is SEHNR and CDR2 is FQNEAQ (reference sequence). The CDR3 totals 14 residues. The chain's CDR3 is CASSYAGDWDEQYF. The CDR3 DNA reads TGTGCCAGCAGCTACGCCGGGGACTGGGACGAGCAGTACTTC. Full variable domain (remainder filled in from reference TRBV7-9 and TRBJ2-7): DTGVSQNPRHKITKRGQNVTFRCDPISEHNRLYWYRQTLGQGPEFLTYFQNEAQLEKSRLLSDRFSAERPKGSFSTLEIQRTEQGDSAMYLCASSYAGDWDEQYFGPGTRLTVT.

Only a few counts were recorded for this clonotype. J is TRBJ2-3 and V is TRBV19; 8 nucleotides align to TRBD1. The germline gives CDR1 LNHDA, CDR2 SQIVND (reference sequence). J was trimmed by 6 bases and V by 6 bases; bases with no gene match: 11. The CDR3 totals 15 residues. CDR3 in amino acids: CASRSGQGRADTQYF. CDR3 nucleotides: TGTGCCAGTAGATCCGGACAGGGACGAGCGGATACGCAGTATTTT.

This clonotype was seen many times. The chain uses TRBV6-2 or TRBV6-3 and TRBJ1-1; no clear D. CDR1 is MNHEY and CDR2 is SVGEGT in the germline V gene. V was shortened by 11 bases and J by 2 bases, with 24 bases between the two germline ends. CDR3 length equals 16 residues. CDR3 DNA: TGTGCCGGACGGCCGGCCGGGTTTGGCAGTAACACTGAAGCTTTCTTT. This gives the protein CAGRPAGFGSNTEAFF.

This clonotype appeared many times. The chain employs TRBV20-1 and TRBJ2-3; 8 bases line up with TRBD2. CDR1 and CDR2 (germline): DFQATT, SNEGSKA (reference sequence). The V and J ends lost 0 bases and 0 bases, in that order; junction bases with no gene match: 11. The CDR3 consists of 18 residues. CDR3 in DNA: TGCAGTGCTAGAGACCGGTGGGCACTAGCGGATAGCACAGATACGCAGTATTTT. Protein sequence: CSARDRWALADSTDTQYF.